The 10 T cell receptor beta chains below come from one sample, sequenced in a study of cytomegalovirus exposure and HLA in healthy donors listed by TCRdb under 2017. The method behind the library was the immunoSEQ multiplex PCR assay. A mixture of 60 forward primers for TCR Vbeta segments and 13 reverse primers for TCR Jbeta segments was used in the multiplex PCR. TCRdb took this table from immuneACCESS and kept in-frame rearrangements with V and J called. Such tables lack part of the clones; where checked against another copy, unresolved V genes explain under half of the gap, and the rest is unexplained. The sample profile shows about 75,000 clones; around 80% of them were found once. The ten largest account for approximately 20% of the sample. Sequenced sample: PBMCs. All receptors derive from a man aged 65 to 79 in good health and CMV-seropositive.

The rearrangement uses TRBV10-3 and TRBJ2-7; possible D gene TRBD1, 6 bases. Deletions cut 3 bases from V and 5 bases from J, with 14 bases between. Germline V CDR1 and CDR2: ENHRY, SYGVKD. The CDR3 totals 14 residues. Written as DNA, the CDR3 is TGTGCCATCAGTGATAGTTTGGGGGCACACGAGCAGTACTTC. Amino acids: CAISDSLGAHEQYF.

The chain has TRBV12-1 and TRBJ2-6; TRBD1 reflects the table's D call only, with no check against the DNA. TRBV12-1 is listed as a pseudogene. This CDR3 has 18 residues. The CDR3 sequence: CATPDRGRGNGGANVLTF. CDR3 coding DNA: TGTGCCACCCCCGACCGGGGCAGGGGCAACGGGGGGGCCAACGTCCTGACTTTC.

CDR3 protein: CASSDRTYEQYF. CDR3 coding DNA: TGTGCCAGCAGTGACAGAACCTACGAGCAGTACTTC. The chain uses TRBV25-1 and TRBJ2-7; D not certain. The germline V and J ends were trimmed by 3 bases and 2 bases, with 5 bases remaining between them. The CDR3 runs 12 residues. CDR1 and CDR2 from the germline V gene are MGHDK and SYGVNS.

This rearrangement joins TRBV25-1 to TRBJ2-1; D might be TRBD2 (5 bases). The CDR3 extends over 16 amino acids. The ends were cut back, 3 bases at V and 0 bases at J, with 12 bases in the middle. The germline V gene encodes CDR1 MGHDK and CDR2 SYGVNS. The CDR3 DNA follows: TGTGCCAGCAGTGATCCGGGATCCCCCTCCTACAATGAGCAGTTCTTC. Translated: CASSDPGSPSYNEQFF.

V gene TRBV9 combines with J gene TRBJ2-1, with 11 nucleotides matching TRBD2. CDR1 is SGDLS, CDR2 YYNGEE, per germline. The CDR3 is 14 residues long. The trim removed 3 bases at V and 9 bases at J, leaving 5 bases unmatched. The CDR3 bases are TGTGCCAGCAGCGGGTGGACTAGCGGGTTTGAGCAGTTCTTC. Translation gives CASSGWTSGFEQFF.

This clone was observed a single time. CDR3 coding DNA: TGCAGCGTTCAATCAGGCATTGGTCAGCCCCAGCATTTT. It yields the protein CSVQSGIGQPQHF. This chain links TRBV29-1 with TRBJ1-5; D gene unclear. This CDR3 contains 13 residues. Per germline, CDR1 SQVTM and CDR2 ANQGSEA. V lost 5 bases, J lost 6 bases, and 14 bases lay in between.

V and J are TRBV18 and TRBJ1-5, with TRBD1 matching 8 bases. In germline, CDR1 is KGHSH, CDR2 LQKENI. The CDR3 is made up of 15 amino acids. V was clipped by 3 bases and J by 0 bases; unmatched bases: 1. The CDR3 region is CASSPGTGSNQPQHF. The CDR3 DNA reads TGTGCCAGCTCACCCGGGACAGGTAGCAATCAGCCCCAGCATTTT.

V gene TRBV6-1 combines with J gene TRBJ1-5, with D tentatively TRBD1 (6 bases). The CDR3 contains 14 residues. Trimming shortened V by 5 bases and J by 0 bases, and 8 bases separated the two germline ends. CDR1 MNHNS and CDR2 SASEGT come from the germline V gene. CDR3 residues: CASSRQDSNQPQHF. The CDR3 coding sequence is TGTGCCAGCAGTCGACAGGATAGCAATCAGCCCCAGCATTTT.

This clone came up a few times. The rearrangement links TRBV29-1 to TRBJ2-3; 8 bases match TRBD1. Germline CDR1 is SQVTM and CDR2 is ANQGSEA. This CDR3 region has 13 residues. V shed 3 bases and J 6 bases; nucleotides not matched to a gene: 5. This chain's CDR3 is CSVDGQGGDTQYF. CDR3 nucleotide sequence: TGCAGCGTTGACGGACAGGGTGGGGATACGCAGTATTTT.

V usage is TRBV5-1 and J usage is TRBJ2-3; 7 bases align to TRBD2. This CDR3 has 15 residues. The V gene end was trimmed by 4 bases and the J gene end by 4 bases; junction bases not matched to a gene: 9. Germline V gene sequence: CDR1 SGHRS, CDR2 YFSETQ. The CDR3 region is CASSLWGGSSDTQYF. CDR3 DNA sequence: TGCGCCAGCAGCCTCTGGGGCGGGAGCTCAGATACGCAGTATTTT.